The T cell receptor (beta chain) described here comes from a study of beta chain features in type 1 diabetes. Since all of the isolated RNA was reverse transcribed, expressed TCRB transcripts were what got sequenced. The method was immunoSEQ multiplex PCR; TCRdb's version includes in-frame clones alone and lacks a portion of them. The sample lists approximately 140,000 clones, 9% to 10% occurring once. This CDR3 contains 14 residues. With 4 bases removed from V and 2 bases from J, the gap between germline ends came to 12 bases. Germline V lookup: CDR1 SGHRS, CDR2 YFSETQ. The chain couples TRBV5-1 to TRBJ2-5; D remains ambiguous. Sequencing was performed on central memory CD4+ T cells from blood. The receptor was isolated from a woman between 35 and 50 years old in good health. CDR3 bases: TGCGCCAGCAGCCTCCCGGCGGCTCAAGAGACCCAGTACTTC. It encodes CASSLPAAQETQYF.